The 10 T cell receptor beta chains in this list originate from one sample, sequenced in a study of T cell changes during pregnancy in multiple sclerosis. The repertoire was sequenced with immunoSEQ multiplex PCR; TCRdb's copy has only in-frame clones and lacks some. The sample gives fewer than 20,000 clones, more than 75% of which show up once; around 9.9% is in the top ten. Sequences were derived from CD8+ T cells from peripheral blood mononuclear cells, sampled after pregnancy. Source of these receptors: a female donor with multiple sclerosis, enrolled in a pregnancy study.

The gene calls are TRBV7-2 and TRBJ1-4; weak D call: TRBD1 (6 bases). In germline, CDR1 is SGHTA, CDR2 FQGNSA. V shed 5 bases and J shed 4 bases, with 11 bases lying between them. This CDR3 region has 14 residues. This chain's CDR3 is CASSPRQDNEKLFF. CDR3 coding DNA: TGTGCCAGCAGCCCCCGACAGGATAATGAAAAACTGTTTTTT.

This clone ranks as medium-sized. V and J are TRBV6-1 and TRBJ2-7; 9 bases are a match to TRBD1. V shed 3 bases, J shed 0 bases, and the junction held 3 bases outside the gene matches. The germline CDR1 and CDR2 sequences are MNHNS and SASEGT. This CDR3 spans 15 amino acids. CDR3 sequence reads: CASSDKTGGSYEQYF. The CDR3 coding sequence is TGTGCCAGCAGTGATAAGACAGGGGGCTCCTACGAGCAGTACTTC.

This clone was picked up one time. The chain employs TRBV6-5 and TRBJ2-3; D not certain. The V end lost 2 bases, the J end lost 0 bases, and 9 bases lay between the germline ends. Germline CDR1 is MNHEY and CDR2 is SVGAGI. The CDR3 loop spans 15 amino acids. CDR3 region: CASSYGTTSTDTQYF. DNA of the CDR3: TGTGCCAGCAGTTACGGTACCACTAGCACAGATACGCAGTATTTT.

The V and J genes are TRBV6-5 and TRBJ2-6; no reliable D call. V was shortened by 2 bases and J by 1 base, with 3 bases between the two germline ends. The germline CDR1 and CDR2 sequences are MNHEY and SVGAGI. The CDR3 is 14 amino acids. The CDR3 nucleotides are TGTGCCAGCAGTTACATATCTGGGGCCAACGTCCTGACTTTC. Protein: CASSYISGANVLTF.

CDR3 coding DNA: TGTGCCAGCAGTGACACCTTGGACATTTCAGGGGAGCAGTTCTTC. Amino acid sequence: CASSDTLDISGEQFF. The chain is built from TRBV6-4 and TRBJ2-1; TRBD1 might be the D (5 bases). In germline, CDR1 is MRHNA, CDR2 SNTAGT. The CDR3 loop spans 15 amino acids. The V end was cut by 2 bases, the J end by 10 bases, with 18 bases between.

This rearrangement joins TRBV7-2 to TRBJ2-1; TRBD2 agrees at 9 bases. V dropped 3 bases and J dropped 8; count of bases not matched to a gene: 11. CDR1 is SGHTA and CDR2 is FQGNSA in the germline V gene. The CDR3 is 16 residues long. This chain's CDR3 is CASSFLAGLAKDEQFF. The DNA for the CDR3 is TGTGCCAGCAGCTTCCTCGCGGGACTAGCAAAAGATGAGCAGTTCTTC.

The V call is TRBV18, the J call TRBJ2-7, with D maybe TRBD2 (6 bases). V dropped 6 bases and J dropped 4 bases, with 7 bases sitting between them. Germline loops: CDR1 KGHSH, CDR2 LQKENI. This CDR3 spans 11 amino acids. The CDR3 region has the DNA TGTGCCAGCTCTAGCGGATACGAGCAGTACTTC. Translation: CASSSGYEQYF.

The rearrangement links TRBV7-9 to TRBJ1-5; D not certain. The V end lost 5 bases, the J end lost 2 bases, and 10 bases lay between the germline ends. Germline V gene data show CDR1 as SEHNR and CDR2 as FQNEAQ (reference sequence). The CDR3 covers 14 residues. CDR3 bases: TGTGCCAGCAGCCCCCTCGGTGGCAATCAGCCCCAGCATTTT. As protein: CASSPLGGNQPQHF.

This clone was detected once. The chain couples TRBV6-1 to TRBJ2-5; 11 nucleotides agree with TRBD2. The CDR3 spans 15 residues. V was clipped by 7 bases and J by 5 bases; unmatched bases: 9. The germline V gene has CDR1 MNHNS and CDR2 SASEGT. CDR3 in DNA: TGTGCCAGCATGACTAGCGGGAACCGGATGGAGACCCAGTACTTC. Protein product: CASMTSGNRMETQYF.

The chain uses TRBV30 and TRBJ2-2; 7 bases are a match to TRBD1. The V segment lost 5 bases and the J segment 2 bases; nucleotides outside the gene matches: 5. The CDR3 covers 14 residues. Germline V CDR1 and CDR2: GTSNPN, SVGIG (reference sequence). CDR3: CAWETGTNTGELFF. Written as DNA, the CDR3 is TGTGCCTGGGAGACAGGGACAAACACCGGGGAGCTGTTTTTT.